A single sample is the source of the 12 T cell receptor beta chains below, sequenced in a study of cytomegalovirus exposure and HLA in healthy donors (dated by TCRdb to about 2017). The library was built by means of the immunoSEQ multiplex PCR assay. The multiplex PCR relied on a mix of 60 forward primers for TCR Vbeta segments and 13 reverse primers for TCR Jbeta segments. The table comes from immuneACCESS by way of TCRdb, which keeps in-frame sequences with V and J called. Part of the clones is missing from these tables; in studies checked, under half for an unresolved V gene and the rest for unknown reasons. Here the sample has over 110,000 clones; roughly 77% occur a single time. Together, the top ten hold around 3.1% of the sample. Sequences were obtained from PBMCs. These TCRs come from a female donor in good health and CMV-seronegative.

V gene TRBV13 combines with J gene TRBJ2-3, with 15 bases fitting TRBD2. V lost 5 bases, J lost 4 bases, and 4 bases stayed unmatched. Germline CDR1 and CDR2: PRHDT and FYEKMQ (reference sequence). The CDR3 loop spans 16 amino acids. The CDR3 reads CASSKGLAGGSDTQYF. In DNA form, the CDR3 reads TGTGCCAGCAGCAAGGGACTAGCGGGAGGATCAGATACGCAGTATTTT. The whole variable domain, remainder taken from reference TRBV13 and TRBJ2-3, is AAGVIQSPRHLIKEKRETATLKCYPIPRHDTVYWYQQGPGQDPQFLISFYEKMQSDKGSIPDRFSAQQFSDYHSELNMSSLELGDSALYFCASSKGLAGGSDTQYFGPGTRLTVL.

The chain carries TRBV19 and TRBJ2-1; 10 bases fit TRBD2. This CDR3 is 15 amino acids long. Germline V gene lookup returns CDR1 LNHDA and CDR2 SQIVND (reference sequence). The trim removed 9 bases at V and 6 bases at J, leaving 11 bases unmatched. CDR3 protein: CASTIGTSEFNEQFF. The CDR3 DNA sequence: TGTGCCAGCACGATTGGGACTAGCGAATTCAATGAGCAGTTCTTC.

The CDR3, as DNA: TGTGCCTGGAGTTACACCGGGATCGGGGAGCTGTTTTTT. Translated: CAWSYTGIGELFF. The chain carries TRBV30 and TRBJ2-2; the D gene is possibly TRBD2 (5 bases). The CDR3 is 13 residues long. Germline CDR1 reads GTSNPN; CDR2 reads SVGIG (reference sequence). The germline V and J ends were trimmed by 2 bases and 7 bases, with 11 bases remaining between them.

The gene calls are TRBV6-1 and TRBJ1-1; D might be TRBD1 (6 bases). CDR3 size: 14 residues. Trimming took 2 bases from V and 3 from J, leaving 10 bases between them. Germline loops: CDR1 MNHNS, CDR2 SASEGT. CDR3: CASSELGAYTEAFF. The CDR3 DNA is TGTGCCAGCAGTGAACTGGGGGCCTACACTGAAGCTTTCTTT.

This chain connects TRBV6-5 to TRBJ2-4, with 7 positions matching TRBD1. The CDR3 extends over 15 amino acids. Trimming took 6 bases from V and 1 from J; bases not matched to a gene: 6. Germline CDR1 is MNHEY and CDR2 is SVGAGI. The CDR3 coding sequence is TGTGCCAGCAGCCGACAGGGTCGCGCCAAAAACATTCAGTACTTC. Translation: CASSRQGRAKNIQYF.

The chain links TRBV5-1 to TRBJ2-7, with 7 positions matching TRBD1. J gave up 1 base and V 2 bases, and 15 bases lay outside the gene matches. This CDR3 is 18 amino acids long. CDR1 SGHRS and CDR2 YFSETQ come from the germline V gene. The CDR3, as DNA: TGCGCCAGCAGCTTTGGCCTCTTCTCCGGGACAGTATCCTACGAGCAGTACTTC. As protein: CASSFGLFSGTVSYEQYF. Full variable domain (remainder filled in from reference TRBV5-1 and TRBJ2-7): KAGVTQTPRYLIKTRGQQVTLSCSPISGHRSVSWYQQTPGQGLQFLFEYFSETQRNKGNFPGRFSGRQFSNSRSEMNVSTLELGDSALYLCASSFGLFSGTVSYEQYFGPGTRLTVT.

The chain joins TRBV7-6 to TRBJ1-2, with a weak D call TRBD1 (5 bases). Germline-derived CDR1 and CDR2 are SGHVS and FNYEAQ. V shed 5 bases and J shed 0 bases, with 7 bases lying between them. The CDR3 is 13 amino acids. This chain's CDR3 is CASSPTANYGYTF. The CDR3 nucleotides read TGTGCCAGCAGCCCGACAGCTAACTATGGCTACACCTTC.

This sequence joins TRBV9 and TRBJ2-6; maybe TRBD1 (5 bases). The germline V and J ends were trimmed by 1 base and 0 bases, with 11 bases remaining between them. This CDR3 contains 17 residues. CDR1 is SGDLS, CDR2 YYNGEE, per germline. For the CDR3, the DNA is TGTGCCAGCAGCGTAAGAGGACACAACTCTGGGGCCAACGTCCTGACTTTC. It yields the protein CASSVRGHNSGANVLTF.

The chain uses TRBV14 and TRBJ1-1; D is perhaps TRBD1 (5 bases). V was pared by 6 bases and J by 1 base, with 9 bases between. Germline V CDR1 and CDR2: SGHDN, FVKESK. This CDR3 region has 13 residues. CDR3 DNA: TGTGCCAGCAGGGAAAGGGGGAACACTGAAGCTTTCTTT. Its translation: CASRERGNTEAFF.

This rearrangement joins TRBV19 to TRBJ2-1, with D perhaps TRBD1 (7 bases). The CDR3 extends over 15 amino acids. The V end lost 8 bases, the J end lost 0 bases, and 14 bases lay between the germline ends. The germline CDR1 and CDR2 sequences are LNHDA and SQIVND (reference sequence). The CDR3 nucleotides read TGTGCCAGTCGGATCAGGGGGGACTCCTACAATGAGCAGTTCTTC. This gives the protein CASRIRGDSYNEQFF.

The chain is built from TRBV5-8 and TRBJ1-1, with 9 bases aligning to TRBD1. This CDR3 spans 13 amino acids. Trimming removed 4 bases from V and 7 bases from J; junction bases left unmatched: 5. CDR1 and CDR2 from the germline V gene are SGHTS and YDEGEE. CDR3 nucleotides: TGTGCCAGCAGCCCAAACAGGGGGCGTGAAGCTTTCTTT. Its protein is CASSPNRGREAFF. Full variable domain (remainder filled in from reference TRBV5-8 and TRBJ1-1): EAGVTQSPTHLIKTRGQQATLRCSPISGHTSVYWYQQALGLGLQFLLWYDEGEERNRGNFPPRFSGRQFPNYSSELNVNALELEDSALYLCASSPNRGREAFFGQGTRLTVV.

The chain links TRBV30 to TRBJ1-5; D is unclear. V was clipped by 2 bases and J by 0 bases, with 5 bases between them. The CDR3 sequence is 13 residues long. CDR1 is GTSNPN, CDR2 SVGIG, per germline (reference sequence). CDR3 sequence reads: CAWSLDSNQPQHF. In DNA, the CDR3 is TGTGCCTGGAGTTTAGATAGCAATCAGCCCCAGCATTTT.